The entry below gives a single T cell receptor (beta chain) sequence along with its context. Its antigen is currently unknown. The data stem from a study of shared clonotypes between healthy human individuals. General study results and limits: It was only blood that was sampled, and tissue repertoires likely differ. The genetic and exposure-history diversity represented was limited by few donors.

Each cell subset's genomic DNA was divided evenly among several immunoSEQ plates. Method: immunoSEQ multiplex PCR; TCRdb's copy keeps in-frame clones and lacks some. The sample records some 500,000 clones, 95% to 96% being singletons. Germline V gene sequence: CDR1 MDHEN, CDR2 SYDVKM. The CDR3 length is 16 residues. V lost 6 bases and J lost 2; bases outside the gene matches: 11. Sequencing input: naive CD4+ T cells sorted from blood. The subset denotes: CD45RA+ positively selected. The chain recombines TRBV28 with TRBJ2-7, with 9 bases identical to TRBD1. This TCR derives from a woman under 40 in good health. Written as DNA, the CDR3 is TGTGCCAGCAGGGCTGACAGGGGGACGACTCCCTACGAGCAGTACTTC. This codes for CASRADRGTTPYEQYF.